These T cell receptor beta chains were read from a single sample in a study of OX40 agonist ivuxolimab in advanced cancers. Measured with immunoSEQ multiplex PCR; TCRdb has only the in-frame clones, and not every one. The profile shows roughly 50,000 clones, 82% of them singletons. The sequencing used CD4+ or CD8+ T cells sorted from blood, collected in a trial of the OX40 agonist ivuxolimab. These receptors all stem from an adult with an advanced solid tumor such as melanoma, head and neck, liver or kidney cancer. Both conserved end residues are part of each CDR3. The order of the fields is J gene, clone size, V gene, D gene, CDR3 protein, CDR3 DNA. A D gene is named only where the DNA matches it firmly. Not all rows give a size; the values are once, few, many and, for expanded clones, a class.

J: TRBJ1-2
size: .
V: TRBV5-4
D: .
CDR3: CASSFGRPGNGYTF
DNA: TGTGCCAGCAGCTTCGGACGCCCGGGGAATGGCTACACCTTC

J: TRBJ1-4
size: .
V: TRBV5-1
D: .
CDR3: CASSLELRQGDEKLFF
DNA: TGCGCCAGCAGCTTGGAATTGAGGCAGGGCGATGAAAAACTGTTTTTT

J: TRBJ2-2
size: .
V: TRBV6-5
D: .
CDR3: CASSFRGANTGELFF
DNA: TGTGCCAGCAGTTTTAGGGGCGCGAACACCGGGGAGCTGTTTTTT

J: TRBJ2-1
size: .
V: TRBV10-2
D: TRBD1
CDR3: CASSGSDRGREQFF
DNA: TGCGCCAGCAGTGGATCGGACAGGGGTCGTGAGCAGTTCTTC

J: TRBJ2-7
size: once
V: TRBV7-2
D: .
CDR3: CATSIAGTYEQYF
DNA: TGTGCCACCTCCATTGCGGGGACCTACGAGCAGTACTTC

J: TRBJ2-2
size: .
V: TRBV7-3
D: .
CDR3: CASRQGGNGELFF
DNA: TGTGCCAGCAGACAGGGTGGAAACGGGGAGCTGTTTTTT

J: TRBJ1-5
size: few
V: TRBV18
D: .
CDR3: CASSPVEGFQPQHF
DNA: TGTGCCAGCTCACCGGTTGAAGGGTTTCAGCCCCAGCATTTT

J: TRBJ2-1
size: .
V: TRBV5-1
D: TRBD2
CDR3: CASSVLGTSGGPEGQFF
DNA: TGCGCCAGCAGCGTTTTAGGGACTAGCGGGGGGCCGGAGGGGCAGTTCTTC

J: TRBJ2-5
size: .
V: TRBV2
D: .
CDR3: CASTWTAGETQYF
DNA: TGTGCCAGCACCTGGACGGCCGGGGAGACCCAGTACTTC

J: TRBJ1-1
size: .
V: TRBV7-2
D: TRBD1
CDR3: CASSSYFGTGSTEAFF
DNA: TGTGCCAGCAGCTCATATTTTGGGACAGGGAGTACTGAAGCTTTCTTT

J: TRBJ2-3
size: .
V: TRBV10-3
D: .
CDR3: CAISAPPLADTQYF
DNA: TGTGCCATCAGTGCTCCCCCCCTGGCAGATACGCAGTATTTT

J: TRBJ2-3
size: .
V: TRBV5-4
D: TRBD2
CDR3: CASSLRGGGTDTQYF
DNA: TGTGCCAGCAGCTTGCGGGGGGGCGGCACAGATACGCAGTATTTT

J: TRBJ1-4
size: once
V: TRBV4-3
D: TRBD1
CDR3: CASSQVDRGLRKLFF
DNA: TGCGCCAGCAGCCAAGTAGACAGGGGGCTAAGAAAACTGTTTTTT

J: TRBJ2-1
size: .
V: TRBV28
D: TRBD1
CDR3: CASSMPGQEGEQFF
DNA: TGTGCCAGCAGTATGCCGGGACAGGAGGGTGAGCAGTTCTTC

J: TRBJ1-6
size: .
V: TRBV6-1
D: .
CDR3: CASSEALPGMSSYNSPLHF
DNA: TGTGCCAGCAGTGAAGCGCTTCCCGGGATGAGCTCCTATAATTCACCCCTCCACTTT

J: TRBJ1-6
size: few
V: TRBV27
D: TRBD1
CDR3: CASSLYNRGAPLHF
DNA: TGTGCCAGCAGTCTCTATAACAGGGGTGCACCCCTCCACTTT

J: TRBJ1-4
size: .
V: TRBV13
D: TRBD1
CDR3: CASRSSDRGEKLFF
DNA: TGTGCCAGCAGATCCTCGGACAGGGGCGAAAAACTGTTTTTT

J: TRBJ1-5
size: .
V: TRBV6-6
D: .
CDR3: CASSYLYSNQPQHF
DNA: TGTGCCAGCAGTTACCTTTATAGCAATCAGCCCCAGCATTTT

J: TRBJ2-3
size: .
V: TRBV5-5
D: .
CDR3: CASSLETDTQYF
DNA: TGTGCCAGCAGCCTGGAGACAGATACGCAGTATTTT

J: TRBJ1-4
size: once
V: TRBV7-9
D: .
CDR3: CASPDDGYNEKLFF
DNA: TGTGCCAGCCCCGACGACGGATATAATGAAAAACTGTTTTTT